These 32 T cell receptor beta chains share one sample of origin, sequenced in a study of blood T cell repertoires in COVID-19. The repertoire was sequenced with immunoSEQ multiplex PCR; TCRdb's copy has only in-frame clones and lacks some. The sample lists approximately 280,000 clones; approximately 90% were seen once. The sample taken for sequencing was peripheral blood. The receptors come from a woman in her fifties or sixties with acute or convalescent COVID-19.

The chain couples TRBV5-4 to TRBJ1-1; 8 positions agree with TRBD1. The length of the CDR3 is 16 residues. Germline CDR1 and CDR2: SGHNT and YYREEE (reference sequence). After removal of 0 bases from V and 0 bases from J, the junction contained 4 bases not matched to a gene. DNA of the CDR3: TGTGCCAGCAGCTTGGTGACAGGGGCTATGAACACTGAAGCTTTCTTT. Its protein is CASSLVTGAMNTEAFF.

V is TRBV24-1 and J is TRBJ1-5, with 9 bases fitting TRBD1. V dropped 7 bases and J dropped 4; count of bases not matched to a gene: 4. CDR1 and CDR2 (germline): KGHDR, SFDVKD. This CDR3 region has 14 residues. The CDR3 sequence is CATSLGQGNQPQHF. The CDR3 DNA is TGTGCCACCAGCCTGGGACAGGGAAATCAGCCCCAGCATTTT.

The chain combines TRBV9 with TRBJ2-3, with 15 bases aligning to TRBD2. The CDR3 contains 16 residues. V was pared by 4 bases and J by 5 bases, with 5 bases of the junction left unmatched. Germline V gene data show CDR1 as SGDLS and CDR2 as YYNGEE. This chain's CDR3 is CASSSWTSGGVDTQYF. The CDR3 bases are TGTGCCAGCAGCTCCTGGACTAGCGGGGGGGTAGATACGCAGTATTTT. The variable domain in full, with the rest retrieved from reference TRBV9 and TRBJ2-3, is DSGVTQTPKHLITATGQRVTLRCSPRSGDLSVYWYQQSLDQGLQFLIQYYNGEERAKGNILERFSAQQFPDLHSELNLSSLELGDSALYFCASSSWTSGGVDTQYFGPGTRLTVL.

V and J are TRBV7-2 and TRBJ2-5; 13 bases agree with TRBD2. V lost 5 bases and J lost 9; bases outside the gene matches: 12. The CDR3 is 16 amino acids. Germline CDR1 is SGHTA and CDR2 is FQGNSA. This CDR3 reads CASSLGLAGSGGPQYF. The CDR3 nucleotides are TGTGCCAGCAGCCTGGGACTAGCGGGATCCGGGGGGCCCCAGTACTTC.

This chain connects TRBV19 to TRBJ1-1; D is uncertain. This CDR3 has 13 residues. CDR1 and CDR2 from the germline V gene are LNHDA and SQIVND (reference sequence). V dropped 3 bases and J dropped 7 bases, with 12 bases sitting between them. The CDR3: CASSIRSGLEAFF. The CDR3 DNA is TGTGCCAGTAGTATCAGGTCTGGGCTTGAAGCTTTCTTT.

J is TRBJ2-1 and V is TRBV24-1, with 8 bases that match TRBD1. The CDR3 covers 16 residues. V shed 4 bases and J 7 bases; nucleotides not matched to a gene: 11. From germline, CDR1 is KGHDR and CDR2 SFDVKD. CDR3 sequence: CATSDNPWTGQNEQFF. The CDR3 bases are TGTGCCACCAGTGACAACCCCTGGACAGGGCAGAATGAGCAGTTCTTC.

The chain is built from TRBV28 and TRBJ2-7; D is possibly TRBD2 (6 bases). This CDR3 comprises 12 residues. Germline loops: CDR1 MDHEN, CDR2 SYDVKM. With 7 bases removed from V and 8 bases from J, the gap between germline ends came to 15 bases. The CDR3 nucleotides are TGTGCCAGCACTACCCCGGGACTGCAGCAGTACTTC. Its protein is CASTTPGLQQYF.

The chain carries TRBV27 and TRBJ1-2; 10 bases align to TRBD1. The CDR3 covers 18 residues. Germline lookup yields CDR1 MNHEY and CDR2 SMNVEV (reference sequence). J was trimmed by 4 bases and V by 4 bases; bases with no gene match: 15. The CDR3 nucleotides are TGTGCCAGCAGTTCGAGGGGACGAGGACAGGGGGACAGCTATGGCTACACCTTC. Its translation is CASSSRGRGQGDSYGYTF.

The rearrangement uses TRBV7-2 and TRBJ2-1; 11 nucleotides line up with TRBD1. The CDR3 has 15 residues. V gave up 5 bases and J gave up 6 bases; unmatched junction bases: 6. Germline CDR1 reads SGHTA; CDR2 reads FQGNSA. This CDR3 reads CASSLGTGGVNEQFF. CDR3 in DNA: TGTGCCAGCAGCCTCGGGACAGGGGGTGTCAATGAGCAGTTCTTC.

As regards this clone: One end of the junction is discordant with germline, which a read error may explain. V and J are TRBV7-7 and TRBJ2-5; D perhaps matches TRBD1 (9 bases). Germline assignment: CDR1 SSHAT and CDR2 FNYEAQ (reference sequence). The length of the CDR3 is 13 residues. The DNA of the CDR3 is TGTGCTAGCAGCGGGGGACAGGGAATCACCCAGTACTTC. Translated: CASSGGQGITQYF. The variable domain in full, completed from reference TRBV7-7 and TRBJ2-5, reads GAGVSQSPRYKVTKRGQDVTLRCDPISSHATLYWYQQALGQGPEFLTYFNYEAQPDKSGLPSDRFSAERPEGSISTLTIQRTEQRDSAMYRCASSGGQGITQYFGPGTRLLVL.

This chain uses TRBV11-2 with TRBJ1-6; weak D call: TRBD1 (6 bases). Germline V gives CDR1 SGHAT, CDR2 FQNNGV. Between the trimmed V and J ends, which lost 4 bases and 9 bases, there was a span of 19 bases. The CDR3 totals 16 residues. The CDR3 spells CASSSGGGAGVSPLHF. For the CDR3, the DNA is TGTGCCAGCAGCTCGGGAGGTGGAGCAGGGGTTTCACCCCTCCACTTT.

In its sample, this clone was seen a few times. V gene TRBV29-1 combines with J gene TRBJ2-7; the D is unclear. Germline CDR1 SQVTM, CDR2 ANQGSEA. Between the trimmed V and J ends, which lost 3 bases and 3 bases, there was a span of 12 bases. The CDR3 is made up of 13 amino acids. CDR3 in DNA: TGCAGCGTTGACTCGGGTGGTTACTACGAGCAGTACTTC. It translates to CSVDSGGYYEQYF.

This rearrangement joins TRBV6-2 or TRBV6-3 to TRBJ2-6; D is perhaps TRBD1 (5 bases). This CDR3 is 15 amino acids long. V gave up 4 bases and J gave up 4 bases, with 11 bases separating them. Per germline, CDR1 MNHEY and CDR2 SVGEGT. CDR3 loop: CASSSQGSGANVLTF. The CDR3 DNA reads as TGTGCCAGCAGTTCCCAGGGTTCCGGGGCCAACGTCCTGACTTTC.

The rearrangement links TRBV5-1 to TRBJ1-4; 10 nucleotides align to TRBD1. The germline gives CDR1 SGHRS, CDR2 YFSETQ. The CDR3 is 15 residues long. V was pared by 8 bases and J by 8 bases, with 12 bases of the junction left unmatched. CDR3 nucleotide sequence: TGCGCCAGTTCAACTACCGGGACAGGGGCGGAAAAACTGTTTTTT. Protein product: CASSTTGTGAEKLFF.

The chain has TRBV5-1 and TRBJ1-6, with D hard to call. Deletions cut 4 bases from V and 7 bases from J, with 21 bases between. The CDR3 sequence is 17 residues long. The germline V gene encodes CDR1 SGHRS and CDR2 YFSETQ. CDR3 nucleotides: TGCGCCAGCAGCCCGAACTTCTTCTCCCCACTAAATTCACCCCTCCACTTT. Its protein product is CASSPNFFSPLNSPLHF.

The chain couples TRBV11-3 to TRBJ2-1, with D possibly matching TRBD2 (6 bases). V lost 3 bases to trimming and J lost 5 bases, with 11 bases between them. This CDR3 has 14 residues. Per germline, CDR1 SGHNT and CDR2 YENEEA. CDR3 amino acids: CASSLTRINNEQFF. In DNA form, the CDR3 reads TGTGCCAGCAGCTTGACTAGAATTAACAATGAGCAGTTCTTC.

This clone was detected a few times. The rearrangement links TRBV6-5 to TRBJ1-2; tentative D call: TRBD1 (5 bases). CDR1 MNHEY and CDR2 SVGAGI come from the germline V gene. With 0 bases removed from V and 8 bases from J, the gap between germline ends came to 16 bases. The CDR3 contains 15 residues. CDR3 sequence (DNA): TGTGCCAGCAGTTACTCGAGTCAGGGTGGGGAAGGCTACACCTTC. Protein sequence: CASSYSSQGGEGYTF.

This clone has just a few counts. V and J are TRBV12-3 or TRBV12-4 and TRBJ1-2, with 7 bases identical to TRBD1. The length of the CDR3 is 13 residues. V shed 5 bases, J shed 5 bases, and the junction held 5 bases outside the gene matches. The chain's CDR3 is CASSRGGAYGYTF. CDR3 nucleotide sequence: TGTGCCAGCAGTCGAGGGGGCGCTTATGGCTACACCTTC.

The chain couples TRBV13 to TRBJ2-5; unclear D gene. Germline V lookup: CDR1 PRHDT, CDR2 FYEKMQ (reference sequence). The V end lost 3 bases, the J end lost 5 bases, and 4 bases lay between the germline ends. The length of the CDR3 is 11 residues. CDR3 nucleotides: TGTGCCAGCAGCTTCGGGGAGACCCAGTACTTC. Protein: CASSFGETQYF.

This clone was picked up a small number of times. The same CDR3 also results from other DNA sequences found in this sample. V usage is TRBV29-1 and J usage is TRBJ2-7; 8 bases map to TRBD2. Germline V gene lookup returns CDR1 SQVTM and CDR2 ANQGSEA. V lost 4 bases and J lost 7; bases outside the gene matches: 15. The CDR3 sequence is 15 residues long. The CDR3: CSVVLAPGGRGEQYF. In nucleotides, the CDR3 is TGCAGCGTTGTATTGGCGCCGGGGGGGCGGGGGGAGCAGTACTTC.

The CDR3 is CASKVDRGSGTDTQYF. CDR3 bases: TGTGCCAGCAAGGTGGACAGGGGGTCTGGTACAGATACGCAGTATTTT. The gene calls are TRBV7-2 and TRBJ2-3; 10 nucleotides agree with TRBD1. The CDR3 has 16 amino acids. Germline V gives CDR1 SGHTA, CDR2 FQGNSA. V shed 7 bases and J 3 bases; nucleotides not matched to a gene: 10.

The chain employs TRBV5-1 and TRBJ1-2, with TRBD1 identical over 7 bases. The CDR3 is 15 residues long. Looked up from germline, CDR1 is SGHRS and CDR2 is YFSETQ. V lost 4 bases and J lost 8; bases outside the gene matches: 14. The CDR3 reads CASSIRQGALGGYTF. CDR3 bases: TGCGCCAGCAGCATCCGACAGGGCGCCTTAGGGGGCTACACCTTC.

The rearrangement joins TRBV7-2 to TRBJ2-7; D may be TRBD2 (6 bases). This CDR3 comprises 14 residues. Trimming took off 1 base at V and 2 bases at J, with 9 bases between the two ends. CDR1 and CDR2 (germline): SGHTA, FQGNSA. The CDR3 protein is CASSLGGDAYEQYF. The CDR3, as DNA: TGTGCCAGCAGCTTAGGGGGGGACGCCTACGAGCAGTACTTC.

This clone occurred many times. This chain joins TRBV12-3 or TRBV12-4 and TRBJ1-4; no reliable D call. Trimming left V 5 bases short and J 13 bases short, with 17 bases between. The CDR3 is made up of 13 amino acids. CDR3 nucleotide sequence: TGTGCCAGCAGTCTAGGAGGGCCAGGACCACTGTTTTTT. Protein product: CASSLGGPGPLFF.

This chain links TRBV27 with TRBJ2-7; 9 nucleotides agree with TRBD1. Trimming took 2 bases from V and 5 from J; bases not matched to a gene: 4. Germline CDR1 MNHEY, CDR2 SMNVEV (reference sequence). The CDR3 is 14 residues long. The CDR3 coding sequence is TGTGCCAGCAGTTTAGGAGACAGGGGGAACGAGCAGTACTTC. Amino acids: CASSLGDRGNEQYF.

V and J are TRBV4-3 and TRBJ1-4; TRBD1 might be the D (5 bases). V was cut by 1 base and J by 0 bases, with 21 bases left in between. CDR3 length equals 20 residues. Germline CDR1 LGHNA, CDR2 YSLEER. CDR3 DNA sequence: TGCGCCAGCAGCCAAGCGCCAGGGACTGGCCTCCTTGCAACTAATGAAAAACTGTTTTTT. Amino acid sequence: CASSQAPGTGLLATNEKLFF.

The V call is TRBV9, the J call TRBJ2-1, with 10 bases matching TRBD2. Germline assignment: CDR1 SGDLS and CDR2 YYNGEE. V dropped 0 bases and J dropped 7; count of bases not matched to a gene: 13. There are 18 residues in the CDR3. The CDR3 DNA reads TGTGCCAGCAGCGTAGTAGGTATAGCGGGGGGCCCTGGTAATGAGCAGTTCTTC. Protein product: CASSVVGIAGGPGNEQFF.

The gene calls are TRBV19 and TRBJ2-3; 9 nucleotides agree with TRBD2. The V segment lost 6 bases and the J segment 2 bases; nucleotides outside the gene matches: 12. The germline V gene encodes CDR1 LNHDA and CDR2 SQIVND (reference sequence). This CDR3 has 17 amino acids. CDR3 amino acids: CASRETVGGRATDTQYF. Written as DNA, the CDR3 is TGTGCCAGTAGGGAGACTGTGGGCGGGAGGGCCACAGATACGCAGTATTTT.

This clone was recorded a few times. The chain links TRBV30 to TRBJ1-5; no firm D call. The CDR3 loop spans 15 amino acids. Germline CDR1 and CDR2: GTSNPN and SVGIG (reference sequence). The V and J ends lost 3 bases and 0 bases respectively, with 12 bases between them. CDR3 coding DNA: TGTGCCTGGAGCGACGGGTCATATAGCAATCAGCCCCAGCATTTT. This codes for CAWSDGSYSNQPQHF. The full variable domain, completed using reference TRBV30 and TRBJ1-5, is SQTIHQWPATLVQPVGSPLSLECTVEGTSNPNLYWYRQAAGRGLQLLFYSVGIGQISSEVPQNLSASRPQDRQFILSSKKLLLSDSGFYLCAWSDGSYSNQPQHFGDGTRLSIL.

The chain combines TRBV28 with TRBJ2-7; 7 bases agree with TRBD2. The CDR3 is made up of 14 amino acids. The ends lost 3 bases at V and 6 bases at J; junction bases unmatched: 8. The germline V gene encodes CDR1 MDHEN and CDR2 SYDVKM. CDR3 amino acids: CASSFLAGESEQYF. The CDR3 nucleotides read TGTGCCAGCAGTTTTCTTGCGGGAGAAAGCGAGCAGTACTTC.

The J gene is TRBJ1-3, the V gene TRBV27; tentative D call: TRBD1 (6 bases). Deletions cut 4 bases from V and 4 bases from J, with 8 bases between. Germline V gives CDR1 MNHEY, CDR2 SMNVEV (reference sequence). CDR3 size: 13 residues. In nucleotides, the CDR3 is TGTGCCAGCAGTTCTGGGGGCGGAAACACCATATATTTT. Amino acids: CASSSGGGNTIYF.

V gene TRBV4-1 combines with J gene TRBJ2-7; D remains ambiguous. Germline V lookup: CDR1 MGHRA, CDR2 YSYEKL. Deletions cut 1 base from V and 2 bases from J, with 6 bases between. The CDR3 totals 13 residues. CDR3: CASSQAATYEQYF. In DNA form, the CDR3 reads TGCGCCAGCAGCCAAGCTGCGACCTACGAGCAGTACTTC.